These 21 T cell receptor beta chains came from one sample sequenced in a study of blood T cell repertoires in COVID-19 (dated by TCRdb to the early 2020s). The library was generated by the immunoSEQ multiplex PCR assay. Entries here come from immuneACCESS through TCRdb and include only in-frame sequences with V and J called. Some clones fail to appear in such tables; in the studies checked, an unresolved V gene covers under half of the shortfall, and the cause of the remainder is unknown. The sample table contains about 150,000 clones; only one count was recorded for 75% to 85% of them. Approximately 10% of the sample belongs to the ten largest clones. Sequencing was done on a sample of peripheral blood. These TCRs come from a woman between 45 and 60 years old with acute or convalescent COVID-19.

In its sample, this clone was seen once. The chain is built from TRBV28 and TRBJ1-2; D uncertain. Looked up from germline, CDR1 is MDHEN and CDR2 is SYDVKM. Trimming left V 6 bases short and J 4 bases short, with 9 bases between. The CDR3 spans 12 residues. CDR3 nucleotide sequence: TGTGCCAGCAGGTCTCATAGCTATGGCTACACCTTC. Its protein is CASRSHSYGYTF.

In DNA form, the CDR3 reads TGCAGCGTTGACCGCGGGGGCGAGCAGTTCTTC. It codes for CSVDRGGEQFF. The chain recombines TRBV29-1 with TRBJ2-1; possibly TRBD2 for D (7 bases). The CDR3 is 11 amino acids. With 3 bases removed from V and 10 bases from J, the gap between germline ends came to 10 bases. The germline gives CDR1 SQVTM, CDR2 ANQGSEA.

The chain combines TRBV2 with TRBJ2-7; 11 bases agree with TRBD1. The CDR3 is made up of 14 amino acids. The V gene end was trimmed by 4 bases and the J gene end by 3 bases; junction bases not matched to a gene: 2. Germline V gives CDR1 SNHLY, CDR2 FYNNEI. The CDR3 DNA follows: TGTGCCAGCAGTGGGACAGGGGGCGTCTACGAGCAGTACTTC. Its translation: CASSGTGGVYEQYF.

The chain recombines TRBV5-5 with TRBJ2-7, with no clear D. CDR1 and CDR2 (germline): SGHKS, YYEKEE (reference sequence). The CDR3 spans 13 residues. V shed 0 bases and J shed 2 bases, with 6 bases lying between them. CDR3 region: CASSLAYPYEQYF. The CDR3 coding sequence is TGTGCCAGCAGCTTGGCGTATCCCTACGAGCAGTACTTC.

The chain links TRBV29-1 to TRBJ2-1, with a tentative D call TRBD2 (6 bases). With 0 bases removed from V and 7 bases from J, the gap between germline ends came to 16 bases. This CDR3 has 15 amino acids. Germline assignment: CDR1 SQVTM and CDR2 ANQGSEA. This chain's CDR3 is CSVEDFREKGNEQFF. CDR3 DNA sequence: TGCAGCGTTGAAGATTTTCGGGAGAAAGGTAATGAGCAGTTCTTC.

This chain joins TRBV19 and TRBJ2-6; 9 positions agree with TRBD1. With 5 bases clipped from V and 0 bases from J, the junction kept 17 bases outside the gene matches. CDR3 size: 21 residues. Per the germline V gene, CDR1 is LNHDA and CDR2 is SQIVND (reference sequence). CDR3 DNA sequence: TGTGCCAGTAGTGTTCCGGGACAGGGCACTTCGGGGCTCTCTGGGGCCAACGTCCTGACTTTC. It encodes CASSVPGQGTSGLSGANVLTF.

This clone appeared a few times. The gene calls are TRBV6-6 and TRBJ1-5, with D tentatively TRBD1 (6 bases). This CDR3 has 15 amino acids. CDR1 is MNHNY, CDR2 SVGAGI, per germline (reference sequence). The V gene lost 8 bases and the J gene lost 4 bases, with 18 bases spanning the gap. For the CDR3, the DNA is TGTGCCAGCCTCCGGGAAGGGGGGGGGAATCAGCCCCAGCATTTT. This gives the protein CASLREGGGNQPQHF.

This clone was detected only once. V gene TRBV5-1 combines with J gene TRBJ2-5; a weak D match, TRBD1 (6 bases). The germline V and J ends were trimmed by 2 bases and 4 bases, with 15 bases remaining between them. The germline V gene encodes CDR1 SGHRS and CDR2 YFSETQ. The CDR3 runs to 15 residues. The chain's CDR3 is CASSFVQGPGETQYF. The CDR3 DNA is TGCGCCAGCAGCTTCGTTCAGGGGCCCGGAGAGACCCAGTACTTC.

This chain joins TRBV4-3 and TRBJ1-4; D is unresolved. The CDR3 covers 15 residues. V lost 1 base, J lost 6 bases, and 12 bases lay in between. Per germline, CDR1 LGHNA and CDR2 YSLEER. The CDR3 nucleotides read TGCGCCAGCAGCCAAGCCGGGAGCCGGGATGAAAAACTGTTTTTT. Encoded protein: CASSQAGSRDEKLFF.

The genes are TRBV10-3 and TRBJ2-5; D not certain. CDR3 size: 13 residues. V lost 2 bases and J 0 bases, leaving 4 bases between the germline ends. The V gene's germline CDR1 is ENHRY and CDR2 SYGVKD. DNA of the CDR3: TGTGCCATCAGTGAGGACAACCAAGAGACCCAGTACTTC. This sequence encodes CAISEDNQETQYF.

This chain connects TRBV10-3 to TRBJ2-3, with D possibly being TRBD1 (5 bases). V was trimmed by 5 bases and J by 0 bases, leaving 12 bases between them. The CDR3 length is 15 residues. From germline, CDR1 is ENHRY and CDR2 SYGVKD. The CDR3 DNA is TGTGCCATCAGTAAGACGGACACTAGCACAGATACGCAGTATTTT. Its translation: CAISKTDTSTDTQYF.

This clone was observed once. The chain combines TRBV5-4 with TRBJ2-3; 9 nucleotides line up with TRBD1. The V segment lost 4 bases and the J segment 5 bases; nucleotides outside the gene matches: 8. The CDR3 is 15 residues long. Germline assignment: CDR1 SGHNT and CDR2 YYREEE (reference sequence). The CDR3 nucleotides read TGTGCCAGCAGCCCCGGGGGACAGGGAATAGATACGCAGTATTTT. This sequence encodes CASSPGGQGIDTQYF.

V usage is TRBV19 and J usage is TRBJ2-7; 9 bases are shared with TRBD2. The CDR3 is made up of 15 amino acids. V shed 5 bases, J shed 3 bases, and the junction held 8 bases outside the gene matches. Germline CDR1 LNHDA, CDR2 SQIVND (reference sequence). The chain's CDR3 is CASSVSGRGGYEQYF. The CDR3 DNA reads as TGTGCCAGTAGTGTTAGCGGGAGAGGGGGCTACGAGCAGTACTTC.

The chain recombines TRBV5-1 with TRBJ1-4; TRBD1 agrees at 7 bases. The CDR3 is made up of 14 amino acids. The J segment lost 8 bases and the V segment lost 6 bases, leaving 10 bases of the junction unmatched. Per the germline V gene, CDR1 is SGHRS and CDR2 is YFSETQ. CDR3 loop: CASTSKGAGEKLFF. The CDR3, as DNA: TGCGCCAGCACCTCGAAGGGGGCTGGGGAAAAACTGTTTTTT.

The V and J genes are TRBV6-5 and TRBJ2-3; D gene unclear. Deletions cut 2 bases from V and 0 bases from J, with 6 bases between. CDR1 and CDR2 (germline): MNHEY, SVGAGI. CDR3 length equals 14 residues. The CDR3, as DNA: TGTGCCAGCAGTTACGTCTCCAGCACAGATACGCAGTATTTT. It translates to CASSYVSSTDTQYF.

This clone was observed once. This chain uses TRBV19 with TRBJ1-5; no reliable D call. Trimming removed 5 bases from V and 4 bases from J, with 15 bases in between. The CDR3 runs 15 residues. Per the germline V gene, CDR1 is LNHDA and CDR2 is SQIVND (reference sequence). The chain's CDR3 is CASSPERVANQPQHF. CDR3 sequence (DNA): TGTGCCAGTAGTCCTGAAAGGGTAGCGAATCAGCCCCAGCATTTT.

The chain joins TRBV28 to TRBJ2-7, with 16 bases matching TRBD2. This CDR3 contains 18 residues. From germline, CDR1 is MDHEN and CDR2 SYDVKM. V lost 7 bases to trimming and J lost 3 bases; unmatched junction nucleotides: 12. The CDR3 bases are TGTGCCAGCACCGGGACTAGCGGGAGGGTCACAAGGGGCTACGAGCAGTACTTC. Translated: CASTGTSGRVTRGYEQYF.

This clone has only a few counts. V is TRBV2 and J is TRBJ1-5; maybe TRBD1 (5 bases). CDR1 and CDR2 from the germline V gene are SNHLY and FYNNEI. The V gene lost 4 bases and the J gene lost 3 bases, with 13 bases spanning the gap. The CDR3 consists of 15 residues. The CDR3 DNA reads TGTGCCAGCAGTGGGTCCAGGGTCCTCAATCAGCCCCAGCATTTT. This encodes CASSGSRVLNQPQHF.

The rearrangement links TRBV19 to TRBJ1-2; D gene ambiguous. Trimming shortened V by 2 bases and J by 4 bases, and 8 bases separated the two germline ends. The CDR3 runs to 13 residues. The germline CDR1 and CDR2 sequences are LNHDA and SQIVND (reference sequence). In DNA, the CDR3 is TGTGCCAGTAGTATACGTGCGGGCTATGGCTACACCTTC. Translated: CASSIRAGYGYTF.

The chain combines TRBV19 with TRBJ1-1, with 7 bases aligning to TRBD1. V dropped 5 bases and J dropped 2; count of bases not matched to a gene: 8. The CDR3 is 15 residues long. CDR1 is LNHDA, CDR2 SQIVND, per germline (reference sequence). As DNA, the CDR3 is TGTGCCAGTAGTTACCGGGGACAGATAAACACTGAAGCTTTCTTT. It translates to CASSYRGQINTEAFF.

This chain connects TRBV7-2 to TRBJ2-1, with 9 bases that match TRBD2. The CDR3 runs to 19 residues. Germline V gives CDR1 SGHTA, CDR2 FQGNSA. Trimming cost V 5 bases and J 5 bases; bases outside gene matches: 19. The CDR3: CASSPTAGLAPRRNNEQFF. The CDR3 DNA follows: TGTGCCAGCAGCCCGACCGCTGGACTAGCGCCACGAAGGAACAATGAGCAGTTCTTC.